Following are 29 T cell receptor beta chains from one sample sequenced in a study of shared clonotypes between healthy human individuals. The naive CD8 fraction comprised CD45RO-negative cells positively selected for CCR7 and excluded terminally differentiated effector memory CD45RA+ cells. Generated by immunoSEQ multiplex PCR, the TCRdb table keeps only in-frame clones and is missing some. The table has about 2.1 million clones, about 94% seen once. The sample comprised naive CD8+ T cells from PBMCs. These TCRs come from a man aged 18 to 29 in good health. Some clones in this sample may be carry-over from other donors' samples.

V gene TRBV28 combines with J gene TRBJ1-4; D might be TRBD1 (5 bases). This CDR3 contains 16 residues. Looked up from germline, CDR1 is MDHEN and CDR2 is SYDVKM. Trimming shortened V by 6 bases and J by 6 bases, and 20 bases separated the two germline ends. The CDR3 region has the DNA TGTGCCAGCAGAAGTCCCAAAGGGGTGAGCCATGAAAAACTGTTTTTT. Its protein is CASRSPKGVSHEKLFF.

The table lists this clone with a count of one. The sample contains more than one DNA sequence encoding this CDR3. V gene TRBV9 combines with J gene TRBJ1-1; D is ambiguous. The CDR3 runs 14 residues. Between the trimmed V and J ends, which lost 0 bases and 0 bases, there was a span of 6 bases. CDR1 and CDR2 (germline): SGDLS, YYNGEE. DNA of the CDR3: TGTGCCAGCAGCGTAGGGGTAGTGAACACTGAAGCTTTCTTT. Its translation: CASSVGVVNTEAFF.

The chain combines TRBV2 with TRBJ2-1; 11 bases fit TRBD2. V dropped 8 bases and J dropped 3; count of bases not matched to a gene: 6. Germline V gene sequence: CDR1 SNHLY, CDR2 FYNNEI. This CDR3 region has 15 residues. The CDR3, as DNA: TGTGCCAGCCTAACCGGGACTAGCGGCTACAATGAGCAGTTCTTC. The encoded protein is CASLTGTSGYNEQFF. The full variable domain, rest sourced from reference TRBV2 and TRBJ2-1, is EPEVTQTPSHQVTQMGQEVILRCVPISNHLYFYWYRQILGQKVEFLVSFYNNEISEKSEIFDDQFSVERPDGSNFTLKIRSTKLEDSAMYFCASLTGTSGYNEQFFGPGTRLTVL.

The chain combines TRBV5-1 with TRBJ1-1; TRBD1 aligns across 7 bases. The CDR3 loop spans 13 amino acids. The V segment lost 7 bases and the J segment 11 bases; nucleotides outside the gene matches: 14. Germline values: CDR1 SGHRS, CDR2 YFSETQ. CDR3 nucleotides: TGCGCCAGCCAAGGAAGTAGGGCACAGGGGGCTTTCTTT. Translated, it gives CASQGSRAQGAFF.

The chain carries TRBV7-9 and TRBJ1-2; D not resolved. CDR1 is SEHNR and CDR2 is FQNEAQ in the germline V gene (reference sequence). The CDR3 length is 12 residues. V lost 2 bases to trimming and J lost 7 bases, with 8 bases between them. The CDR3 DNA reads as TGTGCCAGCAGCTTACGGGGTGCTGGCTACACCTTC. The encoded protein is CASSLRGAGYTF.

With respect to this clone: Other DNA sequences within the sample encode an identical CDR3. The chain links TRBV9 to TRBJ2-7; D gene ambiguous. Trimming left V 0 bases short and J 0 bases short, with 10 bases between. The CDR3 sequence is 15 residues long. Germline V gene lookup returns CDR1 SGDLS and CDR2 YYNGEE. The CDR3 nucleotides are TGTGCCAGCAGCGTAGGTGCGGCGAGCTCCTACGAGCAGTACTTC. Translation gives CASSVGAASSYEQYF.

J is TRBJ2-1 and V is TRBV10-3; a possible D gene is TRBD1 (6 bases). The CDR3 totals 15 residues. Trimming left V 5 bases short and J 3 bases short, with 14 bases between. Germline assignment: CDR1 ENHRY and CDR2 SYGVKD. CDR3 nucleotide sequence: TGTGCCATCAGTCAACAGGGTTCGAGCTACAATGAGCAGTTCTTC. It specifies CAISQQGSSYNEQFF.

CDR3 nucleotide sequence: TGTGCCACCAGTCCCGGGACAGGGGGGAACACTGAAGCTTTCTTT. Amino acids: CATSPGTGGNTEAFF. V is TRBV15 and J is TRBJ1-1; 11 nucleotides match TRBD1. CDR3 size: 15 residues. CDR1 is LNHNV, CDR2 YYDKDF, per germline (reference sequence). V lost 6 bases to trimming and J lost 1 base; unmatched junction nucleotides: 4.

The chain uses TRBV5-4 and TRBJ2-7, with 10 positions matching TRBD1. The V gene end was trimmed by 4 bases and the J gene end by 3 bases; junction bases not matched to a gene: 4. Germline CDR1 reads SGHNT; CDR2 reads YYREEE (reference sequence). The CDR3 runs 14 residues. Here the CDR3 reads CASSPDRGHYEQYF. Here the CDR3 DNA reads TGTGCCAGCAGCCCTGACAGGGGGCACTACGAGCAGTACTTC.

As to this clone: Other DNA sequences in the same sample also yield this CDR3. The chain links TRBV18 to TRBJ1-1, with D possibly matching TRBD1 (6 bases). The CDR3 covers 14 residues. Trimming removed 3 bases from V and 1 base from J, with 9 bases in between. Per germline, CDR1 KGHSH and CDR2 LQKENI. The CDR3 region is CASSPVGGNTEAFF. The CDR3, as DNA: TGTGCCAGCTCACCGGTAGGGGGGAACACTGAAGCTTTCTTT. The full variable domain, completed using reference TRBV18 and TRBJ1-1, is NAGVMQNPRHLVRRRGQEARLRCSPMKGHSHVYWYRQLPEEGLKFMVYLQKENIIDESGMPKERFSAEFPKEGPSILRIQQVVRGDSAAYFCASSPVGGNTEAFFGQGTRLTVV.

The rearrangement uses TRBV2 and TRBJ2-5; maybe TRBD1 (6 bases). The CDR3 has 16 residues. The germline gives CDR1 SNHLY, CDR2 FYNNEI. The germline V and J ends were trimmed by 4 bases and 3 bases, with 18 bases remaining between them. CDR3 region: CASSVTGRAIKETQYF. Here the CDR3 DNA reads TGTGCCAGCAGTGTTACAGGGCGCGCTATCAAAGAGACCCAGTACTTC.

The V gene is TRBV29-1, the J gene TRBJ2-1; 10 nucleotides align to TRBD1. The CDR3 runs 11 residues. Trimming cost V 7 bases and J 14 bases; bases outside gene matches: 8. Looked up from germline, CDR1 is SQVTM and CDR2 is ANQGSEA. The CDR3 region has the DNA TGCAGCGCAAGACCCGGGACAGGGGAGTTCTTC. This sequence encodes CSARPGTGEFF.

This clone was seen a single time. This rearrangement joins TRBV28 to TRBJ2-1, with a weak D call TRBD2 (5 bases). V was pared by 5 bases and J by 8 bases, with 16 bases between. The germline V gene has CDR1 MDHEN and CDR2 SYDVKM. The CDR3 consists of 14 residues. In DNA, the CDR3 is TGTGCCAGCAGTCGAGTTGGGCTCGGGGATGAGCAGTTCTTC. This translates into CASSRVGLGDEQFF.

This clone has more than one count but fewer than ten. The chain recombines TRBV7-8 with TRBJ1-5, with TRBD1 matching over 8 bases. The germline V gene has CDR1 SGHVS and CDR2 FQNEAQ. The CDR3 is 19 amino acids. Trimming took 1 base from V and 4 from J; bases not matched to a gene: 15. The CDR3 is CASSLVGDRRLVGNQPQHF. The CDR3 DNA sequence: TGTGCCAGCAGCTTAGTTGGGGACAGGAGATTGGTAGGGAATCAGCCCCAGCATTTT.

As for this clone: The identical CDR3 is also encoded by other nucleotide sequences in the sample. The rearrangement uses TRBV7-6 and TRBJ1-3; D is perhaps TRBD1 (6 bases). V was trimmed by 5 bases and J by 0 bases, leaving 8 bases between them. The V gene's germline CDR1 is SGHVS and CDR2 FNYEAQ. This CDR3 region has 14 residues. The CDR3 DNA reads TGTGCCAGCAGCCCCAGGGGCTCTGGAAACACCATATATTTT. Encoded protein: CASSPRGSGNTIYF. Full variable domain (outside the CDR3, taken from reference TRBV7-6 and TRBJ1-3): GAGVSQSPRYKVTKRGQDVALRCDPISGHVSLYWYRQALGQGPEFLTYFNYEAQQDKSGLPNDRFSAERPEGSISTLTIQRTEQRDSAMYRCASSPRGSGNTIYFGEGSWLTVV.

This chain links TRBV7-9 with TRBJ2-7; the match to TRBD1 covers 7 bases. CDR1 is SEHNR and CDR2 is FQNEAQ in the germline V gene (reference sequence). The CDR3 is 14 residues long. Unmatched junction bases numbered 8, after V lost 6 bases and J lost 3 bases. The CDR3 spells CASRPTGLNYEQYF. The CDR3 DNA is TGTGCCAGCAGGCCGACAGGGTTGAACTACGAGCAGTACTTC.

This CDR3 reads CASSLNGVLGTDTQYF. The CDR3 bases are TGTGCCAGCAGTCTGAACGGGGTGCTCGGAACAGATACGCAGTATTTT. The chain couples TRBV27 to TRBJ2-3; D is perhaps TRBD2 (5 bases). V shed 5 bases and J shed 3 bases, with 18 bases lying between them. The germline V gene encodes CDR1 MNHEY and CDR2 SMNVEV (reference sequence). The CDR3 contains 16 residues.

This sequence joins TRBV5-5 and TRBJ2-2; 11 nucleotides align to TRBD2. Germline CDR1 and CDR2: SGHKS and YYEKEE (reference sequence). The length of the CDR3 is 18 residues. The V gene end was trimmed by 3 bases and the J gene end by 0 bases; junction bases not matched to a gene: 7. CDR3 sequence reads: CASSYARLAGSNTGELFF. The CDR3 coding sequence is TGTGCCAGCAGCTATGCACGACTAGCGGGGTCGAACACCGGGGAGCTGTTTTTT.

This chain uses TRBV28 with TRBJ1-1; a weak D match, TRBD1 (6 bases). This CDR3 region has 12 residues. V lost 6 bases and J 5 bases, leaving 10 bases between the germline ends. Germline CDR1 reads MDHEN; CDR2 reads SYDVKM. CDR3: CASRGGGTEAFF. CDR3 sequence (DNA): TGTGCCAGCAGAGGGGGGGGGACTGAAGCTTTCTTT.

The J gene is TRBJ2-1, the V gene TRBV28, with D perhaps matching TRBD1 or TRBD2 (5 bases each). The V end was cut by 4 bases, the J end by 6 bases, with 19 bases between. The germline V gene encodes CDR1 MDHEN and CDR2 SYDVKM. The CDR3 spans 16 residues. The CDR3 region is CASSSSLAEGFNEQFF. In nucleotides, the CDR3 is TGTGCCAGCAGTTCATCGTTGGCAGAGGGGTTCAATGAGCAGTTCTTC.

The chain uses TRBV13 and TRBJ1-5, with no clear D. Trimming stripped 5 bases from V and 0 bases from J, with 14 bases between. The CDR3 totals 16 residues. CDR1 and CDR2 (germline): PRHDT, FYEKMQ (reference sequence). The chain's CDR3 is CASSEQNAYSNQPQHF. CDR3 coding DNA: TGTGCCAGCAGCGAACAGAACGCTTATAGCAATCAGCCCCAGCATTTT.

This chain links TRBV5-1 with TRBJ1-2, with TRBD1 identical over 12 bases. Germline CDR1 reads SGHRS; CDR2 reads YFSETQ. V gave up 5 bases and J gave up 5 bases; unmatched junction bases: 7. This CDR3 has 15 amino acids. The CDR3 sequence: CASSNTGQGAYGYTF. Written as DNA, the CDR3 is TGCGCCAGCAGTAACACGGGACAGGGGGCTTATGGCTACACCTTC.

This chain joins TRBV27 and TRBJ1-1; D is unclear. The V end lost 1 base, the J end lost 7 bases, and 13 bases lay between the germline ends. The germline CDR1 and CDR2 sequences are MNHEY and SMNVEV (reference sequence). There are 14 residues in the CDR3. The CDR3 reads CASSLFPSGFEAFF. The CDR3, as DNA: TGTGCCAGCAGTTTATTCCCCAGCGGGTTTGAAGCTTTCTTT.

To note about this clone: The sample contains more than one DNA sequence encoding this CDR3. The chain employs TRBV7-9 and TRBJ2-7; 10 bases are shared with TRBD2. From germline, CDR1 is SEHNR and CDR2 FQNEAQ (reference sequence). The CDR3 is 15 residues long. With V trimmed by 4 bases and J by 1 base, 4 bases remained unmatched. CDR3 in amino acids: CASSSTTSGSYEQYF. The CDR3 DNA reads TGTGCCAGCAGCTCGACGACTAGCGGGTCCTACGAGCAGTACTTC.

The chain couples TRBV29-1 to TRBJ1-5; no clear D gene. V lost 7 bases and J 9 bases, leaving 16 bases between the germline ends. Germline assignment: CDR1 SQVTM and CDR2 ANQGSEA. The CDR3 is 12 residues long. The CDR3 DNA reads TGCAGCGCGATTGAGGACGGGCCGCCCCAGCATTTT. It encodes CSAIEDGPPQHF.

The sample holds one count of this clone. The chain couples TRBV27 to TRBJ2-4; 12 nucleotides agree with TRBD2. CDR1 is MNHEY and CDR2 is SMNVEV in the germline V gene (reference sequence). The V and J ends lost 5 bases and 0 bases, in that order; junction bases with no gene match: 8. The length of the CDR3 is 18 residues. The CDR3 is CASSAHWTSGVAKNIQYF. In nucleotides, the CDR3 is TGTGCCAGCAGTGCCCATTGGACTAGCGGGGTAGCCAAAAACATTCAGTACTTC.

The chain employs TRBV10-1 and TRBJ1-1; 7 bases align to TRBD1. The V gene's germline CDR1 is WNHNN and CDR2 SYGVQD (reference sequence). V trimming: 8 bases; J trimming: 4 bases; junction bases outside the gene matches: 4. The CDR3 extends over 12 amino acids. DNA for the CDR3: TGCGCCAGCGACAGGGTTGTCACTGAAGCTTTCTTT. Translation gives CASDRVVTEAFF.

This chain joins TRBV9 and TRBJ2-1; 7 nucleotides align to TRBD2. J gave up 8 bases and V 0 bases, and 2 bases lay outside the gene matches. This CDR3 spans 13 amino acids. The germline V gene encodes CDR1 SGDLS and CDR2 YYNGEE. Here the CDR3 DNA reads TGTGCCAGCAGCGTAGGACTAGCCCATGAGCAGTTCTTC. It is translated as CASSVGLAHEQFF.

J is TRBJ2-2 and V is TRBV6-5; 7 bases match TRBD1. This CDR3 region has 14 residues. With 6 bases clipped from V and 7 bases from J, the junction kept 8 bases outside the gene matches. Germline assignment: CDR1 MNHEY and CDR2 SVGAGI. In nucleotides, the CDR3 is TGTGCCAGCAGCTATGACAGGGCGGGCGGGGAGCTGTTTTTT. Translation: CASSYDRAGGELFF.